This T cell receptor beta chain comes out of a study of control samples from healthy donors and cancer patients (dated by TCRdb to the early 2020s). The library was built by means of the immunoSEQ multiplex PCR assay. Here the immuneACCESS table is served through TCRdb, limited to in-frame sequences with V and J called. Missing clones are a known gap in these copies; in checked studies unresolved V genes cover under half, and the rest lacks a known reason. A total of 140,000 to 150,000 clones appear in this sample, 90% to 95% of them only once. Roughly 5.5% of the sample belongs to the ten largest clones. A distance of 7 bases separates the germline ends of V and J, which lose 0 bases and 5 bases respectively. The CDR3 spans 13 residues, from the cysteine through the phenylalanine. Just the 39-base CDR3 DNA is kept, in frame starting at base 1. In this sample, this clone turned up once. Its antigen is currently not known. Base qualities are not provided; no much larger clone lies one nucleotide away.

This receptor was obtained from a man aged 18 to 29 in good health. Source material: blood. The chain uses TRBV12-3 or TRBV12-4 and TRBJ1-2; a tentative D match to TRBD1 spans 5 bases. The CDR3 protein sequence reads: CASSLAGEYGYTF. The nucleotides read TGTGCCAGCAGTTTAGCAGGGGAGTATGGCTACACCTTC.